Included here is one T cell receptor (beta chain) sequence, with context. Its specificity is not known. This entry belongs to a study of Ad26.COV2.S vaccination and SARS-CoV-2 variants. Only in-frame clones appear in the TCRdb table, and some are missing; sequencing was by immunoSEQ multiplex PCR. The sample records around 300,000 clones, around nine tenths being singletons. Regarding treatment: about 20 received Ad26.COV2.S at low or high dose, single or two shots; 5 received placebo; per-sample allocation not given. Specimens were obtained on day 63 following the first vaccine or placebo injection. An Ad26 vector that expressed Wuhan-strain SARS-CoV-2 spike constituted the vaccine. Study-wide findings and caveats: The study found similar non-spike TCR breadth in vaccine and placebo recipients.

The CDR3 is made up of 13 amino acids. Trimming stripped 3 bases from V and 2 bases from J, with 7 bases between. Germline V gene lookup returns CDR1 LNHDA and CDR2 SQIVND (reference sequence). The specimen was peripheral blood, collected in a trial of Ad26.COV2.S vaccine versus placebo. This chain connects TRBV19 to TRBJ2-5; D uncertain. The source of this sequence is a person between 18 and 65 years old who received the Ad26.COV2.S COVID-19 vaccine or a placebo. CDR3 nucleotides: TGTGCCAGTAGTATCGCGGATCAAGAGACCCAGTACTTC. Translating gives CASSIADQETQYF.